Listed below are T cell receptor beta chains from one sample, sequenced in a study of cytomegalovirus exposure and HLA in healthy donors. Sequencing was performed with immunoSEQ multiplex PCR; in TCRdb, only in-frame clones are kept and a portion is missing. The sample carries about 120,000 clones, around two thirds recorded once. The sequencing input was PBMCs. The receptors here all came from a human donor in good health. CDR3s include the opening cysteine and the closing phenylalanine or tryptophan. A D gene is named only where the DNA matches it firmly.

v_call	d_call	j_call	cdr3_aa	cdr3_nt
TRBV29-1	TRBD2	TRBJ2-2	CSVGTSLYTGELFF	TGCAGCGTTGGGACTAGCCTTTACACCGGGGAGCTGTTTTTT
TRBV2	-	TRBJ2-7	CASRPSGGHEQYF	TGTGCCAGCAGGCCTTCGGGGGGCCACGAGCAGTACTTC
TRBV30	-	TRBJ1-1	CAWGAGLNTEAFF	TGTGCCTGGGGCGCAGGCTTGAACACTGAAGCTTTCTTT
TRBV11-1	-	TRBJ1-1	CASSQEGHRTEAFF	TGTGCCAGCAGCCAGGAGGGGCATAGGACTGAAGCTTTCTTT
TRBV6-1	-	TRBJ2-2	CASSFRTANTGELFF	TGTGCCAGCAGTTTTCGGACTGCGAACACCGGGGAGCTGTTTTTT
TRBV6-1	TRBD1	TRBJ1-5	CASSGQGNLGQPQHF	TGTGCCAGCAGTGGACAGGGTAATTTGGGGCAGCCCCAGCATTTT
TRBV6-6	-	TRBJ2-5	CASSTRETQYF	TGTGCCAGCAGTACCAGGGAGACCCAGTACTTC
TRBV7-3	TRBD1	TRBJ1-6	CASSLRPGQAGDSYNSPLHF	TGTGCCAGCAGCTTAAGACCGGGACAGGCAGGAGATTCCTATAATTCACCCCTCCACTTT
TRBV25-1	-	TRBJ2-1	CASSAGSWNEQFF	TGTGCCAGCAGTGCGGGTTCCTGGAATGAGCAGTTCTTC
TRBV10-2	-	TRBJ2-2	CASSDLGGNGELFF	TGCGCCAGCAGTGATTTGGGGGGTAACGGGGAGCTGTTTTTT